The subject of this entry is one TCR beta chain. The antigen is unknown. This entry belongs to a study of T cell responses to AZD1222 COVID-19 vaccine. V was clipped by 0 bases and J by 0 bases; unmatched bases: 8. CDR3 length equals 17 residues. Per germline, CDR1 SGHRS and CDR2 YFSETQ. General study points: Increased Spike-specific TCR breadth and depth were observed after two AZD1222 doses. White British people made up most donors, females outnumbered males, and clonal diversity was possibly underestimated.

The study pooled second doses at about 4 or about 12 weeks. TCRdb keeps only in-frame clones here, not all; method: immunoSEQ multiplex PCR. The sample consists of some 120,000 clones, about 91% of them appearing once. This chain connects TRBV5-1 to TRBJ2-7; 8 bases align to TRBD2. The sequence was obtained from an adult who received the AZD1222 COVID-19 vaccine. Material: peripheral blood, obtained 28 days after the second AZD1222 dose. CDR3 protein: CASSLEASGPSSYEQYF. CDR3 DNA sequence: TGCGCCAGCAGCTTGGAGGCTAGCGGGCCTAGCTCCTACGAGCAGTACTTC.